This T cell receptor (beta chain) was retrieved from a study of CD8+ T cells in alopecia areata. Looking at the study overall: Treated patients were given oral tofacitinib, which was dosed at 5 to 10 mg twice daily.

Treatment reported: oral pan-JAK inhibitor, 5-10 mg twice daily. This clone was detected only once. Its antigen is not identified. Germline-derived CDR1 and CDR2 are SGHAT and FQNNGV. CDR3 length: 14 residues. V was pared by 0 bases and J by 8 bases, with 11 bases between. RNA was extracted and reverse transcribed into cDNA as the sequencing template. The assay was immunoSEQ multiplex PCR, and TCRdb's table has in-frame clones only and misses some. In the table there are around 100,000 clones, 86% of which are singletons. Findings of the study overall: In scalp samples, resident alphabeta T cells of normal skin are also sequenced. How baseline CD8+ expansion relates to response remains uncertain (there was one nonresponder).

The material sequenced was CD8+ T cells sorted from blood, taken between weeks 30 and 35, from a patient treated with tofacitinib. The V and J genes are TRBV11-2 and TRBJ2-1; no definite D call. The clonotype originates from a human donor with alopecia areata. The CDR3 bases are TGTGCCAGCAGCTTAGAAGGGAAGCGCTATGAGCAGTTCTTC. Encoded protein: CASSLEGKRYEQFF.